This T cell receptor (beta chain) stems from a study of T-cell reconstitution after alpha-beta-depleted transplantation in children. Study-wide findings and caveats: Newly made T cells mostly supplied T-cell counts and diversity one year after transplant. Surviving recipient T cells and thymic progenitors accounted for the high day-60 TCRbeta diversity observed in some patients. Alpha-beta T cells about two months after transplant reportedly derived from several hundred expanded graft clones.

Using unique molecular identifiers, the investigators prepared the TCRbeta library. From the PCR reads, TCRdb called clonotypes with MiXCR, one entry per CDR3 protein. The sample holds a few hundred thousand distinct CDR3 sequences; 10% to 15% are singletons and the top ten take around 2.2%. From germline, CDR1 is SEHNR and CDR2 FQNEAQ (reference sequence). Trimming pared 5 bases from V and 3 bases from J, leaving 16 bases between. CDR3 length: 15 residues. To note about this clonotype: Its matching antigen is unknown.

This clonotype was sampled from a male patient between 5 and 17 years old who had a stem cell transplant for acute myeloid leukemia, so the T cells may come from the graft donor. The sequenced sample was PBMCs, mostly from graft donor cells, obtained 360 days after TCRalphabeta/CD19-depleted stem cell transplant. This chain links TRBV7-9 with TRBJ1-1; D is possibly TRBD1 (5 bases). DNA for the CDR3: TGTGCCAGCAGCCCGCAGGGTGGCTTGTACACTGAAGCTTTCTTT. Translated: CASSPQGGLYTEAFF.